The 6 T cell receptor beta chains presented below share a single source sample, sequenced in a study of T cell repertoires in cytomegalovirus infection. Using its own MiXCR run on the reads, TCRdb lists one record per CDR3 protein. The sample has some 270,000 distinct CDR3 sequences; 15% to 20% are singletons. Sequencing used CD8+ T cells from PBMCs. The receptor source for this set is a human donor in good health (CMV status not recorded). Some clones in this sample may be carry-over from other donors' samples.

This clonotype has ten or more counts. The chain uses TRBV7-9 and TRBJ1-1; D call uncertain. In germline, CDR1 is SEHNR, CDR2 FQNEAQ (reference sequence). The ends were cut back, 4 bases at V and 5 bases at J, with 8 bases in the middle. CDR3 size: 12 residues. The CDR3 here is CASSYQRTEAFF. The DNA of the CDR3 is TGTGCCAGCAGCTATCAACGGACTGAAGCTTTCTTT. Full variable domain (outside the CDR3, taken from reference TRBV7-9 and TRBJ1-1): DTGVSQNPRHKITKRGQNVTFRCDPISEHNRLYWYRQTLGQGPEFLTYFQNEAQLEKSRLLSDRFSAERPKGSFSTLEIQRTEQGDSAMYLCASSYQRTEAFFGQGTRLTVV.

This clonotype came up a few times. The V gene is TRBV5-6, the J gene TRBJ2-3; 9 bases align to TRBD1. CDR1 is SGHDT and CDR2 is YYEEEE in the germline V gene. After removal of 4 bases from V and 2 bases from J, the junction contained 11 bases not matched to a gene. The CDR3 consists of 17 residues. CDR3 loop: CASSIPGTGRDTDTQYF. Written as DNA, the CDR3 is TGTGCCAGCAGCATACCAGGGACAGGGCGAGACACAGATACGCAGTATTTT.

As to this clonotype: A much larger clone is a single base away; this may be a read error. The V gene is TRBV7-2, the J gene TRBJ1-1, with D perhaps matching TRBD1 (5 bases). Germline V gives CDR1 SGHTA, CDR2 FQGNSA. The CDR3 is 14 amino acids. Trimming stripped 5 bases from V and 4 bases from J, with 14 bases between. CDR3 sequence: CASSPFKGSTEAFF. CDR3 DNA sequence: TGTGCCAGCAGCCCCTTTAAGGGGAGCACTGAAGCTTTCTTT.

The CDR3 bases are TGTGCCAGCAGGCCGGACAGGGAGTACGAGCAGTACTTC. Its translation is CASRPDREYEQYF. This chain joins TRBV28 and TRBJ2-7, with 8 bases lining up with TRBD1. Germline CDR1 reads MDHEN; CDR2 reads SYDVKM. The CDR3 contains 13 residues. V lost 6 bases, J lost 4 bases, and 5 bases stayed unmatched.

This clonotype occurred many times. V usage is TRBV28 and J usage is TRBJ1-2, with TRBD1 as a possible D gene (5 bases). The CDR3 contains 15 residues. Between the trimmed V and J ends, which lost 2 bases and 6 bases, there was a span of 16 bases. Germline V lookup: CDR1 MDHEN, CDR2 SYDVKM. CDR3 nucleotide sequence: TGTGCCAGCAGTTTAACAGTTCCAGGGATGGATGGCTACACCTTC. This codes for CASSLTVPGMDGYTF.

CDR3 sequence reads: CASSYSQGARQPQHF. CDR3 bases: TGTGCCAGCAGTTACTCCCAGGGGGCGAGACAGCCCCAGCATTTT. This chain joins TRBV6-5 and TRBJ1-5, with 8 bases that match TRBD1. This CDR3 is built from 15 residues. Losses at the gene ends were 0 bases for V and 7 bases for J; bases not matched to a gene: 5. The V gene's germline CDR1 is MNHEY and CDR2 SVGAGI.